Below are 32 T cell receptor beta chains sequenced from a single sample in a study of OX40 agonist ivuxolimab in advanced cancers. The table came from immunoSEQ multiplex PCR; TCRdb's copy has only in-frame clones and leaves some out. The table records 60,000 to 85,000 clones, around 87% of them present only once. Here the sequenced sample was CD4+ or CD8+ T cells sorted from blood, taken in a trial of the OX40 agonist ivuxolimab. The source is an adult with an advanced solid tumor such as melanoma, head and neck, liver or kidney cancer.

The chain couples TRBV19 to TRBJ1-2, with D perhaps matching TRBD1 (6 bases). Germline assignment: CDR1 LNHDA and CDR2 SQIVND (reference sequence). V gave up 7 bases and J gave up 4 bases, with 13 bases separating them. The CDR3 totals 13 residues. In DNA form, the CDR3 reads TGTGCCAGTATCCACAGGGCGGGCTATGGCTACACCTTC. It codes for CASIHRAGYGYTF.

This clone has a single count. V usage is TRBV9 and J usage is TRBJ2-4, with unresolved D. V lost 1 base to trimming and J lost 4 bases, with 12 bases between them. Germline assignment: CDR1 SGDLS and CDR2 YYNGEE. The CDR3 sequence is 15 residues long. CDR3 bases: TGTGCCAGCAGCGTAACGGGTGCCGGAAAAAACATTCAGTACTTC. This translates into CASSVTGAGKNIQYF.

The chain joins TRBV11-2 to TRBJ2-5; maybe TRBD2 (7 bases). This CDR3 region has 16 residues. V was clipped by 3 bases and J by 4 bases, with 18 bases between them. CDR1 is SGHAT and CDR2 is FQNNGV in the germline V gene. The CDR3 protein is CASSFRGGAGGETQYF. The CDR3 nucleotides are TGTGCCAGCAGCTTTCGAGGGGGGGCCGGGGGAGAGACCCAGTACTTC.

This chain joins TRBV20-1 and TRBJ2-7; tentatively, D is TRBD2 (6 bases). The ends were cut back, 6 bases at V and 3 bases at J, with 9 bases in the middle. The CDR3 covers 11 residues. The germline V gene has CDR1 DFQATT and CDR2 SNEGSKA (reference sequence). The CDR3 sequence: CSADGGYEQYF. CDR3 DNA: TGCAGTGCCGACGGGGGCTACGAGCAGTACTTC.

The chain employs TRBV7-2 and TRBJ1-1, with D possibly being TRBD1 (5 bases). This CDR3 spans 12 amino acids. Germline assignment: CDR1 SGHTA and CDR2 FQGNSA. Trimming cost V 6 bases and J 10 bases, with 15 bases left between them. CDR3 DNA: TGTGCCAGCAGTCATGCTGAGGGACCAGCTTTCTTT. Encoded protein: CASSHAEGPAFF. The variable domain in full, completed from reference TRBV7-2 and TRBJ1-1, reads GAGVSQSPSNKVTEKGKDVELRCDPISGHTALYWYRQSLGQGLEFLIYFQGNSAPDKSGLPSDRFSAERTGGSVSTLTIQRTQQEDSAVYLCASSHAEGPAFFGQGTRLTVV.

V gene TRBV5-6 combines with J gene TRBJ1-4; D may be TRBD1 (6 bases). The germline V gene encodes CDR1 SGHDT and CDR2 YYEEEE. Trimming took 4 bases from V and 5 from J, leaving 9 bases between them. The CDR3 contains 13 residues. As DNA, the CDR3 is TGTGCCAGCAGCCCCGGGACAAATGAAAAACTGTTTTTT. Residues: CASSPGTNEKLFF.

The CDR3 bases are TGCGCCAGCAGTCGGACAGGCGCAGATACGCAGTATTTT. Amino acids: CASSRTGADTQYF. The chain links TRBV10-1 to TRBJ2-3; 7 nucleotides line up with TRBD1. The CDR3 is 13 residues long. The V gene's germline CDR1 is WNHNN and CDR2 SYGVQD (reference sequence). Unmatched junction bases numbered 3, after V lost 5 bases and J lost 4 bases.

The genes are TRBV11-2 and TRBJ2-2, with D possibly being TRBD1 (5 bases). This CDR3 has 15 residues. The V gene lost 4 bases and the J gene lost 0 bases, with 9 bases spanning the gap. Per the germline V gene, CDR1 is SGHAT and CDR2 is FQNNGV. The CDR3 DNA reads TGTGCCAGCAGCTCCGACAGAGCGAACACCGGGGAGCTGTTTTTT. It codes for CASSSDRANTGELFF.

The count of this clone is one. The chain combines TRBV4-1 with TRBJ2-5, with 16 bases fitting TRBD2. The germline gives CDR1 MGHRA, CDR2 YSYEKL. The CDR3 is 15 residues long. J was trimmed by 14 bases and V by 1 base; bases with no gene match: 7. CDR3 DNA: TGCGCCAGCAGCCAAGGAGGCGGGACTAGCGGGGGGGCATACTTC. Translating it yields CASSQGGGTSGGAYF.

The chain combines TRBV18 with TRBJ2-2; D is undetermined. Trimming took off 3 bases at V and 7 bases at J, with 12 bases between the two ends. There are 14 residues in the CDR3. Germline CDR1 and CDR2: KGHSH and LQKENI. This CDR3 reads CASSPPGPSGELFF. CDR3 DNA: TGTGCCAGCTCACCCCCTGGACCAAGCGGGGAGCTGTTTTTT. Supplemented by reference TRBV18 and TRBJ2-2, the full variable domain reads NAGVMQNPRHLVRRRGQEARLRCSPMKGHSHVYWYRQLPEEGLKFMVYLQKENIIDESGMPKERFSAEFPKEGPSILRIQQVVRGDSAAYFCASSPPGPSGELFFGEGSRLTVL.

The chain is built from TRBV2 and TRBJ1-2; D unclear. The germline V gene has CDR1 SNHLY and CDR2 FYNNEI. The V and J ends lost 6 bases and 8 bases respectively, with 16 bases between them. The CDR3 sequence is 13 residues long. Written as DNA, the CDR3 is TGTGCCAGCAGAGCGGGGTTACCAAAAGGCTACACCTTC. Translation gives CASRAGLPKGYTF.

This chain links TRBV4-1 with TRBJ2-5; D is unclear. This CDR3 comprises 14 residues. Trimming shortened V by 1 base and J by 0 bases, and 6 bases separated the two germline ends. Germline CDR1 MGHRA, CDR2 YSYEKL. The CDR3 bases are TGCGCCAGCAGCCAAGGGGCAAACCAAGAGACCCAGTACTTC. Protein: CASSQGANQETQYF.

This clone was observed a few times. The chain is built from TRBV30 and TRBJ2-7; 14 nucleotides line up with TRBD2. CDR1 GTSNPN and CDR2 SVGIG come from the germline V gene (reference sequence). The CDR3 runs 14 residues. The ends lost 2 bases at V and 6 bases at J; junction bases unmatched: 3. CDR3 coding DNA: TGTGCCTGGAGTACCGGACTAGCGGGAGGCGAGCAGTACTTC. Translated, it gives CAWSTGLAGGEQYF.

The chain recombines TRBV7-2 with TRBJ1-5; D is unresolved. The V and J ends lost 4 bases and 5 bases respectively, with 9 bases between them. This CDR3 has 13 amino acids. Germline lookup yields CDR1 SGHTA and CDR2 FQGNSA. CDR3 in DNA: TGTGCCAGCAGCTGGAGTAGGGATCAGCCCCAGCATTTT. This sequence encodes CASSWSRDQPQHF.

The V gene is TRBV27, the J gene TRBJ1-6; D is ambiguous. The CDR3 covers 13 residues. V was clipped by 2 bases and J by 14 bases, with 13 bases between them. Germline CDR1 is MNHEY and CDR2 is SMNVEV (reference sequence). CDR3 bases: TGTGCCAGCAGTTTAGGGAGATCAAGGACCCTCCACTTT. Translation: CASSLGRSRTLHF.

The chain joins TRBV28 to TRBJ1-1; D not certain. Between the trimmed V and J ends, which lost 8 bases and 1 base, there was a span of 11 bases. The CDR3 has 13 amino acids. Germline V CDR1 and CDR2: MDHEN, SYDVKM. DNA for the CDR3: TGTGCCAGCCGGGCTAGGCCGAACACTGAAGCTTTCTTT. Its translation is CASRARPNTEAFF.

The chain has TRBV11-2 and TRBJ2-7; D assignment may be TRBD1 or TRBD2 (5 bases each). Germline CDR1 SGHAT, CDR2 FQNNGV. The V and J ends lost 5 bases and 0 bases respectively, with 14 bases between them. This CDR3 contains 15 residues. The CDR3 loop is CASSRTGPISYEQYF. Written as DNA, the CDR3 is TGTGCCAGCAGCCGTACGGGACCCATCTCCTACGAGCAGTACTTC.

CDR3 residues: CASSYSFRESPQYF. The CDR3 DNA reads as TGTGCCAGCAGTTACTCTTTTCGTGAGAGTCCGCAGTATTTT. The chain joins TRBV6-5 to TRBJ2-3; D not resolved. Germline lookup yields CDR1 MNHEY and CDR2 SVGAGI. The CDR3 has 14 residues. Deletions cut 0 bases from V and 10 bases from J, with 14 bases between.

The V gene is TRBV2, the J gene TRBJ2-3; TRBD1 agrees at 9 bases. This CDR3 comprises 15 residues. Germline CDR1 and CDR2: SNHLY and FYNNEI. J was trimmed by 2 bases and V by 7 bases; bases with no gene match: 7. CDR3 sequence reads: CASNIQGAVTDTQYF. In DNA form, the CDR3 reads TGTGCCAGCAATATACAGGGGGCCGTCACAGATACGCAGTATTTT.

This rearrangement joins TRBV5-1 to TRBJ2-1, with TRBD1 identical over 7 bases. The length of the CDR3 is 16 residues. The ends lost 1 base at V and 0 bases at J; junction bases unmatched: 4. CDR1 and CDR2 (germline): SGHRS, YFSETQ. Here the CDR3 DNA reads TGCGCCAGCAGCTTGCCTGACAGGGCCTCCTACAATGAGCAGTTCTTC. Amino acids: CASSLPDRASYNEQFF. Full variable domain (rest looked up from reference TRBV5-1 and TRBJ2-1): KAGVTQTPRYLIKTRGQQVTLSCSPISGHRSVSWYQQTPGQGLQFLFEYFSETQRNKGNFPGRFSGRQFSNSRSEMNVSTLELGDSALYLCASSLPDRASYNEQFFGPGTRLTVL.

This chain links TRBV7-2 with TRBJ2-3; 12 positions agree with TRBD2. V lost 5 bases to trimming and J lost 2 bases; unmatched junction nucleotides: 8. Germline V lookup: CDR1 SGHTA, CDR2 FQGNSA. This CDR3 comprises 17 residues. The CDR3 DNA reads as TGTGCCAGCAGCCGCACCCCTAGCGGGGGGGCCACAGATACGCAGTATTTT. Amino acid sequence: CASSRTPSGGATDTQYF.

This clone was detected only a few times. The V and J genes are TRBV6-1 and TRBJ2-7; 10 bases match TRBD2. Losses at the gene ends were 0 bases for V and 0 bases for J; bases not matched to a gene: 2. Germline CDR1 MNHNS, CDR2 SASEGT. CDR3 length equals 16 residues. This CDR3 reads CASSEAGLAFSYEQYF. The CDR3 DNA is TGTGCCAGCAGTGAAGCGGGACTAGCGTTCTCCTACGAGCAGTACTTC.

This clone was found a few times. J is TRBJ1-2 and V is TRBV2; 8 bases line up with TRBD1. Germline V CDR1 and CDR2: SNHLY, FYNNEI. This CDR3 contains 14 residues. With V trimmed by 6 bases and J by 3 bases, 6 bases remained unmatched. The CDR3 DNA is TGTGCCAGCAGGATCCCGACAGGGGACTATGGCTACACCTTC. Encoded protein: CASRIPTGDYGYTF.

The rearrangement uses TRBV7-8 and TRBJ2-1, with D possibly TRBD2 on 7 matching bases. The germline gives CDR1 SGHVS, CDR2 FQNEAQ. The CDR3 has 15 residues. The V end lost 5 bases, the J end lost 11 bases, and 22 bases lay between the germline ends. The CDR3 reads CASSQGGGVTKKQFF. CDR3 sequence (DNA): TGTGCCAGCAGCCAAGGGGGGGGTGTGACTAAGAAGCAGTTCTTC.

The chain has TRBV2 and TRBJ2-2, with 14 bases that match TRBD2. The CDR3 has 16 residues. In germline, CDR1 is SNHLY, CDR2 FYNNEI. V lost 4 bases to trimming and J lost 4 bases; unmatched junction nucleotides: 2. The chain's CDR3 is CASSGTSGGLTGELFF. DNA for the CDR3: TGTGCCAGCAGTGGGACTAGCGGGGGGCTCACCGGGGAGCTGTTTTTT.

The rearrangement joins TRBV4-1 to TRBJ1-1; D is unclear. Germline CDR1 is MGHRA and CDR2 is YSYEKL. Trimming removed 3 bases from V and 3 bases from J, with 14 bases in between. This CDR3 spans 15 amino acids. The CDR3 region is CASSHTPHEDTEAFF. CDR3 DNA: TGCGCCAGCAGCCACACCCCACACGAGGACACTGAAGCTTTCTTT.

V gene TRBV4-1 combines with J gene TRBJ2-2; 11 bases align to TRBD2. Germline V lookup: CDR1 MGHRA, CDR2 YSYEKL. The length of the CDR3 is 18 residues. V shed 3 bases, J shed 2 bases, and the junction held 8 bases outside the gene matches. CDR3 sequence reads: CASSQVSGTSGNTGELFF. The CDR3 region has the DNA TGCGCCAGCAGCCAGGTCTCCGGGACTAGCGGTAACACCGGGGAGCTGTTTTTT.

CDR3 DNA sequence: TGTGCCAGCAGCTTTGGAGGGGTACGCTCCTACGAGCAGTACTTC. Amino acids: CASSFGGVRSYEQYF. The chain combines TRBV7-8 with TRBJ2-7, with D tentatively TRBD2 (6 bases). The V gene lost 3 bases and the J gene lost 0 bases, with 12 bases spanning the gap. Germline CDR1 SGHVS, CDR2 FQNEAQ. This CDR3 spans 15 amino acids.

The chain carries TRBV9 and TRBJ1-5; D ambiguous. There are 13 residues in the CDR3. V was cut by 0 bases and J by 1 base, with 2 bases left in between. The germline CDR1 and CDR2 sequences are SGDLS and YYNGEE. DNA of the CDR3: TGTGCCAGCAGCGTAGGGAGCAATCAGCCCCAGCATTTT. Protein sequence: CASSVGSNQPQHF.

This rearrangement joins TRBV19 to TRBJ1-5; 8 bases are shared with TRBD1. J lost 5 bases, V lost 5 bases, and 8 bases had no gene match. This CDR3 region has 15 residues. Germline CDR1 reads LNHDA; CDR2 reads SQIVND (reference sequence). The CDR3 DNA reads TGTGCCAGTAGTCCAGGACAGGGCAGCGATCAGCCCCAGCATTTT. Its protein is CASSPGQGSDQPQHF.

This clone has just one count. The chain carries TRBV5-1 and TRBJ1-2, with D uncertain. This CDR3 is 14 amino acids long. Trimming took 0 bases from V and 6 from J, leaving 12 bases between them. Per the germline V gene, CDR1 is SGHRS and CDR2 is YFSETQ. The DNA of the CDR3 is TGCGCCAGCAGCTTGGGTCCGGGTAATGATGGCTACACCTTC. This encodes CASSLGPGNDGYTF.

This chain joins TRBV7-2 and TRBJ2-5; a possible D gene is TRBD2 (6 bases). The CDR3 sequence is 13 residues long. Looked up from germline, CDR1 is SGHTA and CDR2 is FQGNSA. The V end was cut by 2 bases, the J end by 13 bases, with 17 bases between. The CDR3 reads CASSLLRDSSWYF. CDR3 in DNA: TGTGCCAGCAGCTTACTCCGGGACTCGAGTTGGTACTTC.